The clone carrying this T cell receptor beta chain has a handful of counts. Germline V gives CDR1 MNHEY, CDR2 SMNVEV (reference sequence). Deletions cut 3 bases from V and 7 bases from J, with 13 bases between. CDR3 length equals 14 residues. As every portion of the isolated RNA was reverse transcribed, the sequencing read expressed TCRB transcripts. The table came from immunoSEQ multiplex PCR; TCRdb's copy has only in-frame clones and leaves some out. The repertoire includes around 500,000 clones, roughly 11% of them detected once, and 0.045% to 0.06% sits in the top ten. This sample was taken from a study of beta chain features in type 1 diabetes.

The receptor was derived from a woman under 30 in good health. Sample: naive CD4+ T cells from blood. The chain recombines TRBV27 with TRBJ1-5, with a tentative D call TRBD1 (5 bases). CDR3 loop: CASSFAGAGQPQHF. The CDR3 DNA follows: TGTGCCAGCAGTTTCGCCGGGGCTGGGCAGCCCCAGCATTTT.